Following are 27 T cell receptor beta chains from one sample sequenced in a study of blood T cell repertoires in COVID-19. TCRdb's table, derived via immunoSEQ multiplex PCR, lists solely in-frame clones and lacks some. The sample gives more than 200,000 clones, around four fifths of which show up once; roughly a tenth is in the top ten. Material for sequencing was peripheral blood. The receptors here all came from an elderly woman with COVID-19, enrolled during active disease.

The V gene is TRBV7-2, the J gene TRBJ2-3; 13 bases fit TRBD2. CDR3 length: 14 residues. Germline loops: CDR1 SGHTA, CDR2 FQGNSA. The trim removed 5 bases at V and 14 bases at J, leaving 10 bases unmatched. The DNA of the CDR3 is TGTGCCAGCAGCGGGACTAGCGGGACGACCCAACGGTATTTT. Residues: CASSGTSGTTQRYF.

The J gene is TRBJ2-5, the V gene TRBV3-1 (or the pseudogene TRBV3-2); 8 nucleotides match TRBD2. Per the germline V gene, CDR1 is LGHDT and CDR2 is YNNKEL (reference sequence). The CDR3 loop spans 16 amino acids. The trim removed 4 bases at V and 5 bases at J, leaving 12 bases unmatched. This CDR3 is CASSLERGQGYETQYF. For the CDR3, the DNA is TGTGCCAGCAGCCTGGAGCGGGGGCAGGGGTACGAGACCCAGTACTTC.

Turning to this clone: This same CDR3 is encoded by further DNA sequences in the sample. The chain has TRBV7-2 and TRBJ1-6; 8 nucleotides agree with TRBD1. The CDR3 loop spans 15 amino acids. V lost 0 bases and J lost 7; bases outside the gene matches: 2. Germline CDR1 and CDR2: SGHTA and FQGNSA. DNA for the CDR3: TGTGCCAGCAGCTTAGCTTGGACAGGGAATTCACCCCTCCACTTT. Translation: CASSLAWTGNSPLHF. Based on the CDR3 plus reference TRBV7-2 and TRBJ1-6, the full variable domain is GAGVSQSPSNKVTEKGKDVELRCDPISGHTALYWYRQSLGQGLEFLIYFQGNSAPDKSGLPSDRFSAERTGGSVSTLTIQRTQQEDSAVYLCASSLAWTGNSPLHFGNGTRLTVT.

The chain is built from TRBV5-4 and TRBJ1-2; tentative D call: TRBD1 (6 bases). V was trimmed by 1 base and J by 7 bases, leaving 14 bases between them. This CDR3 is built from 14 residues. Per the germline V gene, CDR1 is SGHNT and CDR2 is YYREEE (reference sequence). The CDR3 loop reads CASSLRTEGIGYTF. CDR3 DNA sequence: TGTGCCAGCAGCTTGAGGACAGAAGGGATTGGCTACACCTTC.

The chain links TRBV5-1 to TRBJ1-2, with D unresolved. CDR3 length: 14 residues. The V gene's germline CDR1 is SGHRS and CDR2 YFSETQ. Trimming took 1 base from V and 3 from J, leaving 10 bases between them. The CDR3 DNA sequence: TGCGCCAGCAGCTTGCCCAGGCAGGACTATGGCTACACCTTC. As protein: CASSLPRQDYGYTF.

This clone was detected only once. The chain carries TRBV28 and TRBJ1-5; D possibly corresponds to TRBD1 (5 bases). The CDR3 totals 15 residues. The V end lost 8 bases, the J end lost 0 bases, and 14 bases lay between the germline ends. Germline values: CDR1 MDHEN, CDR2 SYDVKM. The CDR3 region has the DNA TGTGCCAGCCGCTTCGGGGGGAGTAGCAATCAGCCCCAGCATTTT. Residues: CASRFGGSSNQPQHF.

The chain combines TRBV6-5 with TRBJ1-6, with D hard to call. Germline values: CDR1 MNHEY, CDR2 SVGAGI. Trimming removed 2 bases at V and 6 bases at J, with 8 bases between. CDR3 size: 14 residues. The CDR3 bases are TGTGCCAGCAGTTACCTTGGTAGTAATTCACCCCTCCACTTT. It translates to CASSYLGSNSPLHF.

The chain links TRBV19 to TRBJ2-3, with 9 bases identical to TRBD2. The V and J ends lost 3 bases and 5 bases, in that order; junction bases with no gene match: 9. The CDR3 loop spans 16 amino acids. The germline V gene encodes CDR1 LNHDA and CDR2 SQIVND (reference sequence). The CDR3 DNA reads TGTGCCAGTAGTATCGGGACTAGCCCCGGCCGAGATACGCAGTATTTT. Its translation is CASSIGTSPGRDTQYF.

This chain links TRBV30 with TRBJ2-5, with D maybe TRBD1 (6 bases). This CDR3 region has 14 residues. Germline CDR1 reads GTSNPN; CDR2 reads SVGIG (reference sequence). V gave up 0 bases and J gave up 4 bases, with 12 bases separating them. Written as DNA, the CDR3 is TGTGCCTGGAGTGTCGGCAGGGGTGTAGAGACCCAGTACTTC. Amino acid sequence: CAWSVGRGVETQYF.

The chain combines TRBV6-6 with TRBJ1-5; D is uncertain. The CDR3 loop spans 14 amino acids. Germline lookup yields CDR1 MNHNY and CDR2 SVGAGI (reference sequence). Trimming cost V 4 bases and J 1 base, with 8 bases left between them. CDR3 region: CASSSSGSNQPQHF. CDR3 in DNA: TGTGCCAGCAGTTCGTCGGGGAGCAATCAGCCCCAGCATTTT.

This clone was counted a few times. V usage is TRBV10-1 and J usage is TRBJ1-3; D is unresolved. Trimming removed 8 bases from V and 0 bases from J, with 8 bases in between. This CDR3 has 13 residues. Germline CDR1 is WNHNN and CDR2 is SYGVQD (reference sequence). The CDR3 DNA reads TGCGCCAGCGGCGGGGTCTCTGGAAACACCATATATTTT. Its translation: CASGGVSGNTIYF.

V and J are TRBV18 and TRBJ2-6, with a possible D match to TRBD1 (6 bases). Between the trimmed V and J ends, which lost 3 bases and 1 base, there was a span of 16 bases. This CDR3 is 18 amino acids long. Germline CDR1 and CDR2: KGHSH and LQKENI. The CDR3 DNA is TGTGCCAGCTCACCCGGGACACAAGGACCTTCTGGGGCCAACGTCCTGACTTTC. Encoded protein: CASSPGTQGPSGANVLTF.

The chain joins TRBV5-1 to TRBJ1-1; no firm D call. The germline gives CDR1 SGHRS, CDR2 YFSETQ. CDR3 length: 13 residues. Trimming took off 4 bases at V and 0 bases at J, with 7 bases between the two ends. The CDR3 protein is CASSPDMNTEAFF. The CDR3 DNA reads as TGCGCCAGCAGCCCCGACATGAACACTGAAGCTTTCTTT.

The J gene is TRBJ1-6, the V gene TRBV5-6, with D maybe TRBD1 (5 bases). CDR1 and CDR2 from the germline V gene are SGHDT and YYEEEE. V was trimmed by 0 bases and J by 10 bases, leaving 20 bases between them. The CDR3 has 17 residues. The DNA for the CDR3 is TGTGCCAGCAGCTTGGAGGGGATGGGGCTCATCGGGTCACCCCTCCACTTT. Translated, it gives CASSLEGMGLIGSPLHF.

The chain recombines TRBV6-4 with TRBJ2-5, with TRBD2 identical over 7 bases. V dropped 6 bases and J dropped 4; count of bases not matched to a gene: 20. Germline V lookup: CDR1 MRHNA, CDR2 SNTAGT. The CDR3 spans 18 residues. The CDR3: CASRLDGVPLGEGETQYF. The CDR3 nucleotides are TGTGCCAGCAGGCTGGATGGGGTTCCGTTAGGGGAGGGAGAGACCCAGTACTTC.

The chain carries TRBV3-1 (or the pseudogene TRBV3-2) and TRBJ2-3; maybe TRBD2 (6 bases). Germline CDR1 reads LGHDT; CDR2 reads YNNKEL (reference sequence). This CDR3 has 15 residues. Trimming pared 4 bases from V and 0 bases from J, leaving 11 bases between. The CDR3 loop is CASSLRGRSTDTQYF. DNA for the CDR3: TGTGCCAGCAGCCTACGGGGGAGGAGCACAGATACGCAGTATTTT.

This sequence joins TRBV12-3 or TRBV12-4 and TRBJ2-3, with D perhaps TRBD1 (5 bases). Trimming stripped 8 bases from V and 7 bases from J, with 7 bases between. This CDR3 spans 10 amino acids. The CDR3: CASGANTQYF. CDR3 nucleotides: TGTGCCAGCGGGGCCAATACGCAGTATTTT.

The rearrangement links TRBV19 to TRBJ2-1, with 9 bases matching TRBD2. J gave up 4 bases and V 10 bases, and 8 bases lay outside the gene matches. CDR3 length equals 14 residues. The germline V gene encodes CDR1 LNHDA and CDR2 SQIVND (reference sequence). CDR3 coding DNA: TGTGCCACCGCGACTAGCGGAGGTTACAATGAGCAGTTCTTC. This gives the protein CATATSGGYNEQFF.

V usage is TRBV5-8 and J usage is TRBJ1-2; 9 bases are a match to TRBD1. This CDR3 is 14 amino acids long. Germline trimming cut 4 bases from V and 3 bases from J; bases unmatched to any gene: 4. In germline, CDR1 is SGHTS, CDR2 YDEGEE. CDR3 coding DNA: TGTGCCAGCAGCGCCTGGACAGGGGACTATGGCTACACCTTC. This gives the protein CASSAWTGDYGYTF.

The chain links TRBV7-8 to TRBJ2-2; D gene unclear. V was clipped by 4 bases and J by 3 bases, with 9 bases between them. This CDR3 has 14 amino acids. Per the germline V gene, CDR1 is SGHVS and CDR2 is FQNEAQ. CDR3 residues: CASSSTSDTGELFF. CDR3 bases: TGTGCCAGCAGCTCGACATCCGACACCGGGGAGCTGTTTTTT.

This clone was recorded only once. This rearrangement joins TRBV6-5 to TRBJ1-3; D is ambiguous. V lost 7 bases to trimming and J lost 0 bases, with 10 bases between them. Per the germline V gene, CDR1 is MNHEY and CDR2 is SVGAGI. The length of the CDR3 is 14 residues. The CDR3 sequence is CASNAASSGNTIYF. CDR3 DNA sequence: TGTGCCAGCAATGCGGCAAGCTCTGGAAACACCATATATTTT.

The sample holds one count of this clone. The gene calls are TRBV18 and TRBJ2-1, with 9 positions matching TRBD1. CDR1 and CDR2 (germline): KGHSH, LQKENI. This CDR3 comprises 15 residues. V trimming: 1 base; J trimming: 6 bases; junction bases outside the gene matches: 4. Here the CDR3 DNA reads TGTGCCAGCTCACCACAGACACAGGGGGCCAATGAGCAGTTCTTC. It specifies CASSPQTQGANEQFF. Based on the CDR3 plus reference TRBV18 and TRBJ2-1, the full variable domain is NAGVMQNPRHLVRRRGQEARLRCSPMKGHSHVYWYRQLPEEGLKFMVYLQKENIIDESGMPKERFSAEFPKEGPSILRIQQVVRGDSAAYFCASSPQTQGANEQFFGPGTRLTVL.

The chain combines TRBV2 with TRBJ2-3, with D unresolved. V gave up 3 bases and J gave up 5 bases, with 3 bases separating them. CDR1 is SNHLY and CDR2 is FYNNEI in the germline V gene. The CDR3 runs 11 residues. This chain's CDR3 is CASSDRDTQYF. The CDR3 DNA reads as TGTGCCAGCAGTGATAGAGATACGCAGTATTTT.

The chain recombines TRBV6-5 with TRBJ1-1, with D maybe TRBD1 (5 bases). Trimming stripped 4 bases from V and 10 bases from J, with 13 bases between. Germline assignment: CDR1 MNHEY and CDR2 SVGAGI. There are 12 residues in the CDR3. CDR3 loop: CASSSPAGLAFF. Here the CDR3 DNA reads TGTGCCAGCAGTTCCCCCGCGGGACTAGCTTTCTTT.

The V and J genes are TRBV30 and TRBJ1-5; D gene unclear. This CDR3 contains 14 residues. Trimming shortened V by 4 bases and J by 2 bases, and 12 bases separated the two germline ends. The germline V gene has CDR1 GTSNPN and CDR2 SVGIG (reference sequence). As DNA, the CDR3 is TGTGCCTGGACCAAGACAACCCGCAATCAGCCCCAGCATTTT. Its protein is CAWTKTTRNQPQHF.

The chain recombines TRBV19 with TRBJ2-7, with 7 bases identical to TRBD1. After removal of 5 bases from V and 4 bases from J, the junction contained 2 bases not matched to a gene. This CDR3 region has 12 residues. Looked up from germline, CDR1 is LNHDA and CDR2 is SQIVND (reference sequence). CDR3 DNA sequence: TGTGCCAGTAGTTTGACAGGGTACGAGCAGTACTTC. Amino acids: CASSLTGYEQYF.

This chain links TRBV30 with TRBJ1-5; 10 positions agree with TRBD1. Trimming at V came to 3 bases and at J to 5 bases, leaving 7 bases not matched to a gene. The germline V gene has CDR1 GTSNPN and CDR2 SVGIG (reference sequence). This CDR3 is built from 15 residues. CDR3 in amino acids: CAWSAGQGGHQPQHF. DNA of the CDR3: TGTGCCTGGAGCGCAGGACAGGGGGGACATCAGCCCCAGCATTTT.